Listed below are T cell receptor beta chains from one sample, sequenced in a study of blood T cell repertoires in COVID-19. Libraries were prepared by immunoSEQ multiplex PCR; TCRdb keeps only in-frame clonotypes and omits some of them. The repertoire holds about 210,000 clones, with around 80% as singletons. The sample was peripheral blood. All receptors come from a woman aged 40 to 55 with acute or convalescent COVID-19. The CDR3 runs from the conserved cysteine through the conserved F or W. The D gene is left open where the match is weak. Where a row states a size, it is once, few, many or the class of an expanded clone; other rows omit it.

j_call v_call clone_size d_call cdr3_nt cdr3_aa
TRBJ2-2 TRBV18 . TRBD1 TGTGCCAGCTCACGCCGGGACAGGGCAACCGGGGAGCTGTTTTTT CASSRRDRATGELFF
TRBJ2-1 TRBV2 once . TGTGCCAGCAGTGGGTCAGGGAACTACAATGAGCAGTTCTTC CASSGSGNYNEQFF
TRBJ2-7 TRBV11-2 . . TGTGCCAGCAGCTTAACTCGGGGTCCTTTGTACGAGCAGTACTTC CASSLTRGPLYEQYF
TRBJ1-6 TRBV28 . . TGTGCCAGCAGTCGCAGAACAGGGCCAGATAATTCACCCCTCCACTTT CASSRRTGPDNSPLHF
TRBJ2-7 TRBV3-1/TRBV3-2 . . TGTGCCAGCAGCCAAGAATGGGGCGGTACCTACGAGCAGTACTTC CASSQEWGGTYEQYF
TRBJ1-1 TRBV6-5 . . TGTGCCAGCAGTTGGGGAGAGATAGCTTTCTTT CASSWGEIAFF
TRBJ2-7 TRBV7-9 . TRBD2 TGTGCCAGCAGCTTAGGGGCCGCTAGCGGGAGGGAAAGTTACGAGCAGTACTTC CASSLGAASGRESYEQYF
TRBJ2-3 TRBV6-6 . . TGTGCCAGCAGCCCCCCCGGGGTTACGCAGTATTTT CASSPPGVTQYF
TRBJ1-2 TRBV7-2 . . TGTGCCAGCAGCTTGCCCCGGTTGGACTATGGCTACACCTTC CASSLPRLDYGYTF
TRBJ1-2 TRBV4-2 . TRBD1 TGTGCCAGCAGCCAAAGAGTTTCGGGACAGGCCGTCTATGGCTACACCTTC CASSQRVSGQAVYGYTF
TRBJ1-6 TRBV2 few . TGTGCCAGCAGGTCAGACAGCTTAAATTCACCCCTCCACTTT CASRSDSLNSPLHF
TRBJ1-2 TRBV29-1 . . TGCGCGGGGGACACCGGAAACTATGGCTACACCTTC CAGDTGNYGYTF
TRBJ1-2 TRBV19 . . TGTGCCAGTATCCCGCAAAGGGGGTTGGTACCGCCCTATGGCTACACCTTC CASIPQRGLVPPYGYTF
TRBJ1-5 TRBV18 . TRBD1 TGTGCCAGCTCACCGGGGACAGGGTTTAGCAATCAGCCCCAGCATTTT CASSPGTGFSNQPQHF
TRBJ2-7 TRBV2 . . TGTGCCAGCAGTGCCTCGACAGTAGGCTACGAGCAGTACTTC CASSASTVGYEQYF
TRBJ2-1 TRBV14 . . TGTGCCAGCAGCCTAGAGGAAGGGAGTGAGCAGTTCTTC CASSLEEGSEQFF
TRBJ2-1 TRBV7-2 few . TGTGCCAGCAGCCCCCGACTGGCGGGTGAGCAGTTCTTC CASSPRLAGEQFF
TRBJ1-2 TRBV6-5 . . TGTGCCAGCAGTTACTCGAGCACTAACTATGGCTACACCTTC CASSYSSTNYGYTF
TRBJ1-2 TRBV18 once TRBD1 TGTGCCAGCTCAAGGGACAGGGGATCTGAAGGCTACACCTTC CASSRDRGSEGYTF
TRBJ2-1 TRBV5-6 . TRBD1 TGTGCCAGCAGCTTGCCACAGACAGGGGGGGAGCAGTTCTTC CASSLPQTGGEQFF